The rows below give T cell receptor beta chains drawn from one sample of a study of shared T cell receptors in the human thymus. Libraries were prepared by immunoSEQ multiplex PCR; TCRdb keeps only in-frame clonotypes and omits some of them. The table includes 600,000 or so clones, around 87% detected once. These data were likewise used in another study, on human thymus T cells.

The sample taken for sequencing was thymocytes. These receptors came from a boy in the first two years of life with a congenital heart defect. The CDR3 runs from the conserved cysteine through the conserved F or W. Fields, in order: clone size, V gene, D gene, J gene, CDR3 DNA, CDR3 protein. The D gene is left open where the match is weak. Clone size is given for some rows only: seen once, a few or many times, or a class if the clone is expanded.

clone size: once
V gene: TRBV10-3
D gene: TRBD1
J gene: TRBJ1-1
CDR3 DNA: TGTGCCATCACAGGGGGCATTAACACTGAAGCTTTCTTT
CDR3 protein: CAITGGINTEAFF

clone size: NA
V gene: TRBV15
D gene: TRBD1
J gene: TRBJ1-6
CDR3 DNA: TGTGCCACCAGCAGAGTTCGCAGGGGGCCGTCACCCCTCCACTTT
CDR3 protein: CATSRVRRGPSPLHF

clone size: NA
V gene: TRBV25-1
D gene: TRBD2
J gene: TRBJ2-3
CDR3 DNA: TGTGCCAGCCTAGCGGGGGGCACAGATACGCAGTATTTT
CDR3 protein: CASLAGGTDTQYF

clone size: once
V gene: TRBV27
D gene: TRBD2
J gene: TRBJ2-1
CDR3 DNA: TGTGCCAGCAATACTAGCGGGAGAGACAATGAGCAGTTCTTC
CDR3 protein: CASNTSGRDNEQFF

clone size: NA
V gene: TRBV25-1
D gene: NA
J gene: TRBJ1-1
CDR3 DNA: TGTGCCAGCAGTGGGCAACAGGGCTTAAACACTGAAGCTTTCTTT
CDR3 protein: CASSGQQGLNTEAFF

clone size: NA
V gene: TRBV5-4
D gene: NA
J gene: TRBJ2-2
CDR3 DNA: TGTGCCAGCAGCCCTAGATACGAATTAACGAACACCGGGGAGCTGTTTTTT
CDR3 protein: CASSPRYELTNTGELFF

clone size: NA
V gene: TRBV4-3
D gene: TRBD1
J gene: TRBJ1-6
CDR3 DNA: TGCGCCAGCAGCCTCCTAGAGGGGGCGCGGAATAATTCACCCCTCCACTTT
CDR3 protein: CASSLLEGARNNSPLHF

clone size: few
V gene: TRBV2
D gene: TRBD2
J gene: TRBJ2-3
CDR3 DNA: TGTGCCAGCAGTGACAAGTCTAATTCAAGGACTAGCGGGACCCGAGATACGCAGTATTTT
CDR3 protein: CASSDKSNSRTSGTRDTQYF

clone size: NA
V gene: TRBV5-1
D gene: NA
J gene: TRBJ1-2
CDR3 DNA: TGCGCCAGCAGCTTGGGGGCAGTCTATGGCTACACCTTC
CDR3 protein: CASSLGAVYGYTF

clone size: NA
V gene: TRBV12-5
D gene: TRBD1
J gene: TRBJ2-2
CDR3 DNA: TGTGCTAGTGGTTTGGTAATGGTGGGGGACAGATCGAACACCGGGGAGCTGTTTTTT
CDR3 protein: CASGLVMVGDRSNTGELFF

clone size: NA
V gene: TRBV25-1
D gene: NA
J gene: TRBJ2-1
CDR3 DNA: TGTGCCAGCAGTGAATCCGGGAAGCCCTACAATGAGCAGTTCTTC
CDR3 protein: CASSESGKPYNEQFF

clone size: NA
V gene: TRBV20-1
D gene: NA
J gene: TRBJ2-3
CDR3 DNA: TGCAGTGCTCTAAACACAGATACGCAGTATTTT
CDR3 protein: CSALNTDTQYF

clone size: NA
V gene: TRBV7-9
D gene: NA
J gene: TRBJ1-1
CDR3 DNA: TGTGCCAGCCGGGGGAACACTGAAGCTTTCTTT
CDR3 protein: CASRGNTEAFF

clone size: few
V gene: TRBV4-3
D gene: TRBD1
J gene: TRBJ2-7
CDR3 DNA: TGCGCCAGCAGCCAAGACGGAACAGGGGCCTACGAGCAGTACTTC
CDR3 protein: CASSQDGTGAYEQYF

clone size: NA
V gene: TRBV27
D gene: TRBD2
J gene: TRBJ2-1
CDR3 DNA: TGTGCCAGCAGTCCAGGACTAGCGGGAGGAATAAAATTCAATGAGCAGTTCTTC
CDR3 protein: CASSPGLAGGIKFNEQFF

clone size: few
V gene: TRBV7-9
D gene: NA
J gene: TRBJ1-6
CDR3 DNA: TGTGCCAGCAGCTTAGTCTCGACTCCCTATAATTCACCCCTCCACTTT
CDR3 protein: CASSLVSTPYNSPLHF

clone size: NA
V gene: TRBV4-1
D gene: NA
J gene: TRBJ1-1
CDR3 DNA: TGCGCCAGCAGCCAAGGGGCCACTGAAGCTTTCTTT
CDR3 protein: CASSQGATEAFF

clone size: NA
V gene: TRBV29-1
D gene: NA
J gene: TRBJ2-1
CDR3 DNA: TGCAGCGTTCCACCATCCGGGACTGGCTCCTACAATGAGCAGTTCTTC
CDR3 protein: CSVPPSGTGSYNEQFF

clone size: NA
V gene: TRBV7-2
D gene: TRBD2
J gene: TRBJ2-7
CDR3 DNA: TGTGCCAGCAGCTTAGTCTCTACTAGCGGGGGGGCCTACGAGCAGTACTTC
CDR3 protein: CASSLVSTSGGAYEQYF

clone size: NA
V gene: TRBV4-1
D gene: TRBD2
J gene: TRBJ2-3
CDR3 DNA: TGCGCCAGCAGCCAACCTCATGACGTAGCGGGGGGCCTAAATACGCAGTATTTT
CDR3 protein: CASSQPHDVAGGLNTQYF

clone size: once
V gene: TRBV2
D gene: TRBD1
J gene: TRBJ2-7
CDR3 DNA: TGTGCCAGCATGACCCGGGACAGGGGAATCGAGCAGTACTTC
CDR3 protein: CASMTRDRGIEQYF

clone size: NA
V gene: TRBV4-1
D gene: NA
J gene: TRBJ2-1
CDR3 DNA: TGCGCCAGCAGGACACATACCAATGAGCAGTTCTTC
CDR3 protein: CASRTHTNEQFF

clone size: NA
V gene: TRBV20-1
D gene: NA
J gene: TRBJ2-5
CDR3 DNA: TGCAGTGCTAGAACCAGGCGAACCCAGTACTTC
CDR3 protein: CSARTRRTQYF

clone size: NA
V gene: TRBV27
D gene: TRBD1
J gene: TRBJ2-7
CDR3 DNA: TGTGCCAGCAGGGGAGACAGGGGGCTAGGAAGCCACGAGCAGTACTTC
CDR3 protein: CASRGDRGLGSHEQYF

clone size: few
V gene: TRBV20-1
D gene: TRBD2
J gene: TRBJ2-7
CDR3 DNA: TGCAGTGTAGCGGGCTACGAGCAGTACTTC
CDR3 protein: CSVAGYEQYF

clone size: NA
V gene: TRBV29-1
D gene: TRBD1
J gene: TRBJ2-5
CDR3 DNA: TGCAGCGTTCTGGACAGGCCCCAAGAGACCCAGTACTTC
CDR3 protein: CSVLDRPQETQYF

clone size: NA
V gene: TRBV4-2
D gene: NA
J gene: TRBJ2-7
CDR3 DNA: TGTGCCAGCAGCTTGGCAGGGGGGACCTACGAGCAGTACTTC
CDR3 protein: CASSLAGGTYEQYF

clone size: NA
V gene: TRBV27
D gene: TRBD1
J gene: TRBJ2-5
CDR3 DNA: TGTGCCAGCAGACAGGGGCAAGAGACCCAGTACTTC
CDR3 protein: CASRQGQETQYF

clone size: NA
V gene: TRBV5-6
D gene: TRBD2
J gene: TRBJ2-5
CDR3 DNA: TGTGCCAGCAGCCCCCGGGAGGCTCGCGAGACCCAGTACTTC
CDR3 protein: CASSPREARETQYF

clone size: NA
V gene: TRBV7-2
D gene: NA
J gene: TRBJ1-6
CDR3 DNA: TGTGCCAGCAGCCCATTCCCCCACAGTACTAATTCACCCCTCCACTTT
CDR3 protein: CASSPFPHSTNSPLHF

clone size: NA
V gene: TRBV28
D gene: TRBD2
J gene: TRBJ2-3
CDR3 DNA: TGTGCCAGCAGTCCCTACCGGGGGGGGGCCAAAGATACGCAGTATTTT
CDR3 protein: CASSPYRGGAKDTQYF

clone size: once
V gene: TRBV5-6
D gene: NA
J gene: TRBJ2-7
CDR3 DNA: TGTGCCAGCAGCTTAGCTAACGAGCAGTACTTC
CDR3 protein: CASSLANEQYF

clone size: NA
V gene: TRBV19
D gene: TRBD1
J gene: TRBJ1-1
CDR3 DNA: TGTGCCAGTAGTGTAAGAGGGGGCCTGTGGACTGAAGCTTTCTTT
CDR3 protein: CASSVRGGLWTEAFF

clone size: NA
V gene: TRBV15
D gene: TRBD1
J gene: TRBJ1-1
CDR3 DNA: TGTGCCACCAGAGGACAGGGGCATCAAGCTTTCTTT
CDR3 protein: CATRGQGHQAFF

clone size: once
V gene: TRBV28
D gene: NA
J gene: TRBJ2-5
CDR3 DNA: TGTGCCAGCAGTTTCGGCAGGGGCCAAGAGACCCAGTACTTC
CDR3 protein: CASSFGRGQETQYF

clone size: few
V gene: TRBV28
D gene: NA
J gene: TRBJ1-4
CDR3 DNA: TGTGCCAGCAGCCATCCCGCTCGAGGAGAAAAACTGTTTTTT
CDR3 protein: CASSHPARGEKLFF

clone size: NA
V gene: TRBV5-1
D gene: NA
J gene: TRBJ2-1
CDR3 DNA: TGCGCCAGCAGCCTCGGCAATGAGCAGTTCTTC
CDR3 protein: CASSLGNEQFF

clone size: NA
V gene: TRBV5-1
D gene: TRBD2
J gene: TRBJ2-3
CDR3 DNA: TGCGCCAGCAGCTTGGACCAGCGGGGGGCCCCGGATACGCAGTATTTT
CDR3 protein: CASSLDQRGAPDTQYF

clone size: NA
V gene: TRBV6-5
D gene: NA
J gene: TRBJ2-7
CDR3 DNA: TGTGCCAGCAGTTACTCGGGTCGGGTAAACGAGCAGTACTTC
CDR3 protein: CASSYSGRVNEQYF

clone size: NA
V gene: TRBV19
D gene: TRBD1
J gene: TRBJ1-6
CDR3 DNA: TGTGCCAGTAGTAATCGACAGGGGGAAGATTCACCCCTCCACTTT
CDR3 protein: CASSNRQGEDSPLHF

clone size: NA
V gene: TRBV7-2
D gene: NA
J gene: TRBJ2-7
CDR3 DNA: TGTGCCAGCAGCTTAACTAACTACGAGCAGTACTTC
CDR3 protein: CASSLTNYEQYF

clone size: NA
V gene: TRBV25-1
D gene: TRBD1
J gene: TRBJ2-7
CDR3 DNA: TGTGCCAGCAGTAGCCGGGACAGGCCCTCCTACGAGCAGTACTTC
CDR3 protein: CASSSRDRPSYEQYF

clone size: NA
V gene: TRBV2
D gene: TRBD1
J gene: TRBJ2-5
CDR3 DNA: TGTGCCAGCTTGACAGGGGACCAAGAGACCCAGTACTTC
CDR3 protein: CASLTGDQETQYF

clone size: NA
V gene: TRBV13
D gene: NA
J gene: TRBJ2-3
CDR3 DNA: TGTGCCAGCAGCTTATTTGGACTCAACACAGATACGCAGTATTTT
CDR3 protein: CASSLFGLNTDTQYF

clone size: NA
V gene: TRBV15
D gene: NA
J gene: TRBJ2-1
CDR3 DNA: TGTGCCACCAGCAGAGAGGGGCTACGGGAGTCCGGAGATGAGCAGTTCTTC
CDR3 protein: CATSREGLRESGDEQFF

clone size: NA
V gene: TRBV29-1
D gene: NA
J gene: TRBJ1-4
CDR3 DNA: TGCAGCGTTGAATGGTCAGGGGCGACTAATGAAAAACTGTTTTTT
CDR3 protein: CSVEWSGATNEKLFF

clone size: NA
V gene: TRBV5-6
D gene: TRBD1
J gene: TRBJ1-2
CDR3 DNA: TGTGCCAGCAGCCCCCCCGGGACAGGGCTTTATGGCTACACCTTC
CDR3 protein: CASSPPGTGLYGYTF

clone size: NA
V gene: TRBV14
D gene: NA
J gene: TRBJ1-4
CDR3 DNA: TGTGCCAGCAGCCAAGAACAGCCCTTTAATGAAAAACTGTTTTTT
CDR3 protein: CASSQEQPFNEKLFF

clone size: NA
V gene: TRBV2
D gene: TRBD1
J gene: TRBJ1-2
CDR3 DNA: TGTGCCAGCAGCGCCCTATCTAAGACAGGGAGTTGGGACTATGGCTACACCTTC
CDR3 protein: CASSALSKTGSWDYGYTF